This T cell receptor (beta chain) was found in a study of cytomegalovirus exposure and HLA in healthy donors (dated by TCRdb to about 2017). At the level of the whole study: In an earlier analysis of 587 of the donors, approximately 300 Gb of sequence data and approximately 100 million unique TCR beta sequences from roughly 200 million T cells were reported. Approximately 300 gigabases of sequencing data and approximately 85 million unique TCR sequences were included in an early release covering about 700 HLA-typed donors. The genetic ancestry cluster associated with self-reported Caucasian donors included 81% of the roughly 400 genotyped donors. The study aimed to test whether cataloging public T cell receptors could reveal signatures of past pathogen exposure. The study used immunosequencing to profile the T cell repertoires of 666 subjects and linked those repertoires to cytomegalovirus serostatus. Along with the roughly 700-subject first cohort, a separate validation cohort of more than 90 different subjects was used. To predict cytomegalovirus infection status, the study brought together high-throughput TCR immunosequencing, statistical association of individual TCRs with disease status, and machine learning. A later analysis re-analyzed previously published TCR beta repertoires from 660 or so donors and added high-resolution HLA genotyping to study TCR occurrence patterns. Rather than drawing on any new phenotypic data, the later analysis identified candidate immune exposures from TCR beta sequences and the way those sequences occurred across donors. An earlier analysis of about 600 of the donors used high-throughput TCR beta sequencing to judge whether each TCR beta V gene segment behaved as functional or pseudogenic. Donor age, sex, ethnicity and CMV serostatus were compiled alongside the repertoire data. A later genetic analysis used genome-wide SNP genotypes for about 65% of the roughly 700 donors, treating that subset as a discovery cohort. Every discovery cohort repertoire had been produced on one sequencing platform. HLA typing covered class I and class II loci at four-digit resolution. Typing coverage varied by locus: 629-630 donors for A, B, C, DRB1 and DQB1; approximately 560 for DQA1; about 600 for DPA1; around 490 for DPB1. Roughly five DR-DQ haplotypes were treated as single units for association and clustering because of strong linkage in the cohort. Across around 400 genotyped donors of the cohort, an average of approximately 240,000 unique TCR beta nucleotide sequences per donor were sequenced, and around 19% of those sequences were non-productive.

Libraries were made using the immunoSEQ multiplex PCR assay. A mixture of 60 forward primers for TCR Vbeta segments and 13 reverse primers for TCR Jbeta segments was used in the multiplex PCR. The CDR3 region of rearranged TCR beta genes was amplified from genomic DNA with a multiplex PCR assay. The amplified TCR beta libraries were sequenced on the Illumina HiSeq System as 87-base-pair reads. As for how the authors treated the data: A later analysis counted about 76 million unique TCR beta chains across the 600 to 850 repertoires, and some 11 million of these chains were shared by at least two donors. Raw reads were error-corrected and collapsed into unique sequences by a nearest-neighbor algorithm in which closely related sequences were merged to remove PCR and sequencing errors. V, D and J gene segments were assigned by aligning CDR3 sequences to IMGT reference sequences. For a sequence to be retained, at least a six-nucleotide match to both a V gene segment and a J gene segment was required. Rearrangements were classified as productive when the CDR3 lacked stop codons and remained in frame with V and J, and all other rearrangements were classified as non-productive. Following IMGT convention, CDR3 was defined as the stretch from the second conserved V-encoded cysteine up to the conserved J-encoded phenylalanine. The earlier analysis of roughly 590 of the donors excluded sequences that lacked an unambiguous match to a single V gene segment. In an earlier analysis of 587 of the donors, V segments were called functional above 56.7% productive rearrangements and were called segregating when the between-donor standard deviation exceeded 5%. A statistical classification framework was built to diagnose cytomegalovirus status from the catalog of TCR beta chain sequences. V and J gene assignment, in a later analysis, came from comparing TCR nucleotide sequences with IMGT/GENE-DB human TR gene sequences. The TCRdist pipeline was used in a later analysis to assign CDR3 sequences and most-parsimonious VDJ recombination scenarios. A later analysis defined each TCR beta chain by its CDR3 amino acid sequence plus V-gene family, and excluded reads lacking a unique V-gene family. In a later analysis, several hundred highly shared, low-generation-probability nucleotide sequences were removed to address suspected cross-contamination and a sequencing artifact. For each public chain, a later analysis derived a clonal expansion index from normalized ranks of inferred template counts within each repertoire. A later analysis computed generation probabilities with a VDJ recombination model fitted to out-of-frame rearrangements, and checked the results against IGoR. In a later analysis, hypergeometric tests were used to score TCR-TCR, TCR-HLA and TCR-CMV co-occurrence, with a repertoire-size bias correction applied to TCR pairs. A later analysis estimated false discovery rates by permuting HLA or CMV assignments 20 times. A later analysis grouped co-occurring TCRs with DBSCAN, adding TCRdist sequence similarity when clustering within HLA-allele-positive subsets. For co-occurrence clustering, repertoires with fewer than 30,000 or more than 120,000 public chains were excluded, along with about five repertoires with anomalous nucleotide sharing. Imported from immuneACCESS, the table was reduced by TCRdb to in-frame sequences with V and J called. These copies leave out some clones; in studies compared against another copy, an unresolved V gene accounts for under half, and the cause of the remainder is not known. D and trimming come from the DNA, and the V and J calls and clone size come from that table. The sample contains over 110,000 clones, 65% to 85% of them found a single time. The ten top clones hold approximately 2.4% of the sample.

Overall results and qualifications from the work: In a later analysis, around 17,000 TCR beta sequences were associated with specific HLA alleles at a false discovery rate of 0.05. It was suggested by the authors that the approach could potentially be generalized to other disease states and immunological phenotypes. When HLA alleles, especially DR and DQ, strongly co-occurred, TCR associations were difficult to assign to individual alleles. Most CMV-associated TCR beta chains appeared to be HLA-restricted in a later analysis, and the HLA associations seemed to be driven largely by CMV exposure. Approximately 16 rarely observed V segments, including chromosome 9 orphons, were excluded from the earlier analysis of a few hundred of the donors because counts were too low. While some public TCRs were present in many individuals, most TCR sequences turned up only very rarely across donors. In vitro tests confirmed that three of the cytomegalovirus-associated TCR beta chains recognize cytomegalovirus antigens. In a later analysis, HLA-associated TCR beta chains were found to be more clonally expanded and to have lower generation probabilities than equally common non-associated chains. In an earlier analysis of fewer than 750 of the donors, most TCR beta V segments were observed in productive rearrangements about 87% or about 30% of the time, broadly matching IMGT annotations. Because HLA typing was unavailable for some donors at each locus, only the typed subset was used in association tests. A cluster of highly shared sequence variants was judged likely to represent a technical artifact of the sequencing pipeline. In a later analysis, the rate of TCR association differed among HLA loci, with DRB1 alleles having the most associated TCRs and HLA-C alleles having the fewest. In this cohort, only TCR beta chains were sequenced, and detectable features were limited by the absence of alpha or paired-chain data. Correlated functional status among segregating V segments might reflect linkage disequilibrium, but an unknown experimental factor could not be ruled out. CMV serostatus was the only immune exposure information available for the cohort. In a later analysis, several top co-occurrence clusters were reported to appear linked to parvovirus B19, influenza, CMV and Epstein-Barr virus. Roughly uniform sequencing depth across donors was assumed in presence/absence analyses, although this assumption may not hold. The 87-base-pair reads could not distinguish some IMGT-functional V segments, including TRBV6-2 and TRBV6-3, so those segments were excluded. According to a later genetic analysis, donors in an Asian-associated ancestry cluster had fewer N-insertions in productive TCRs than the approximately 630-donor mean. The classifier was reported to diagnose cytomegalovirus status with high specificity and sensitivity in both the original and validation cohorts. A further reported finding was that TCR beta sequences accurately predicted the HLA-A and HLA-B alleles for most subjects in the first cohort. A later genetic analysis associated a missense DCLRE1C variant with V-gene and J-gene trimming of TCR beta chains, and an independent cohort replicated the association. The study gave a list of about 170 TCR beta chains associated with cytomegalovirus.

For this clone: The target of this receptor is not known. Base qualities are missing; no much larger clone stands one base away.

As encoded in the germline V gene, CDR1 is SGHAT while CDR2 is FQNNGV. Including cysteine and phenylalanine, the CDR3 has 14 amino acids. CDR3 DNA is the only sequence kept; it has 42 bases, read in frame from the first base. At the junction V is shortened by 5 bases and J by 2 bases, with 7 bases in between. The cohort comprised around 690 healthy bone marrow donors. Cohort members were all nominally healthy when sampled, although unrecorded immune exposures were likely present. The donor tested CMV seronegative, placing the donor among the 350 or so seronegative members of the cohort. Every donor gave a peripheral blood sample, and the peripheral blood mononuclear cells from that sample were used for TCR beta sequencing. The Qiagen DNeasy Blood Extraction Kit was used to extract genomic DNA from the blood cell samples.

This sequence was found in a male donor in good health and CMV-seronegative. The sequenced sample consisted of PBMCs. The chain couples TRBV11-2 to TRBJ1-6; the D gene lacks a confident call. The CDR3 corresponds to CASSEGTYNSPLHF. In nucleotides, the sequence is TGTGCCAGCAGCGAGGGCACCTATAATTCACCCCTCCACTTT.